This T cell receptor (beta chain) was sequenced in a study of blood T cell repertoires in COVID-19. Study overall: T cells, B-cell-depleted T cells, or PBMCs supplied cDNA or gDNA.

In the authors' workflow: How many nucleated cells were present was estimated from reference gene primer amplification. Sequencing used immunoSEQ multiplex PCR; TCRdb keeps in-frame clones, though not all of them. Clone size and the V and J calls come from that table; the DNA yielded D and trimming. The sample shows about 150,000 clones, more than 75% of them seen only once. There are 14 residues in the CDR3. The V gene's germline CDR1 is SGHAT and CDR2 FQNNGV. The germline V and J ends were trimmed by 2 bases and 0 bases, with 7 bases remaining between them. The source is a man in his sixties who had recovered from COVID-19. Sequencing was done on a sample of peripheral blood. The chain is built from TRBV11-2 and TRBJ1-1; D gene uncertain. The CDR3 loop is CASSLKQLNTEAFF. CDR3 sequence (DNA): TGTGCCAGCAGCTTAAAACAGCTGAACACTGAAGCTTTCTTT.